Presented here are 18 T cell receptor beta chains from one specimen sequenced in a study of post-analysis software for immune sequencing data. Regarding the study as a whole: Patients carried five TRBV segments more frequently than controls did, and TRBV5-6, TRBV5-1 and TRBV20-1 were among them.

Incorporated into the TCR beta cDNA libraries were unique molecular identifiers, which served to reduce PCR and sequencing biases. TCRdb used MiXCR to reprocess the PCR reads, holding one entry per CDR3 protein. The profile covers over 700,000 distinct CDR3 sequences, with roughly 30% appearing a single time and roughly 0.53% taken by the ten largest. Antigens of these TCRs are unknown. What was sequenced was blood. These receptor sequences come from a girl aged 10-17 years with multiple sclerosis.

V usage is TRBV3-1 and J usage is TRBJ2-4; possible D gene TRBD2, 5 bases. Germline V gene data show CDR1 as LGHDT and CDR2 as YNNKEL (reference sequence). This CDR3 comprises 17 residues. V lost 3 bases and J 3 bases, leaving 18 bases between the germline ends. The CDR3 region is CASSHAASRSDKNIQYF. Written as DNA, the CDR3 is TGTGCCAGCAGCCACGCCGCTAGCAGGAGTGACAAAAACATTCAGTACTTC. Variable domain in full (rest from reference TRBV3-1 and TRBJ2-4): DTAVSQTPKYLVTQMGNDKSIKCEQNLGHDTMYWYKQDSKKFLKIMFSYNNKELIINETVPNRFSPKSPDKAHLNLHINSLELGDSAVYFCASSHAASRSDKNIQYFGAGTRLSVL.

The chain carries TRBV14 and TRBJ2-5, with D unclear. The V end was cut by 3 bases, the J end by 0 bases, with 11 bases between. Germline CDR1 and CDR2: SGHDN and FVKESK. The CDR3 loop spans 15 amino acids. The CDR3 sequence is CASSHPTQYQETQYF. CDR3 DNA sequence: TGTGCCAGCAGCCACCCGACCCAGTACCAAGAGACCCAGTACTTC.

This clonotype has a handful of counts. The genes are TRBV7-9 and TRBJ2-1; maybe TRBD2 (6 bases). Germline V gives CDR1 SEHNR, CDR2 FQNEAQ (reference sequence). Trimming removed 4 bases from V and 0 bases from J, with 19 bases in between. The CDR3 spans 18 residues. Here the CDR3 DNA reads TGTGCCAGCAGCTGGTGGGTCAAGGCGGGGAGCTCCTACAATGAGCAGTTCTTC. Amino acids: CASSWWVKAGSSYNEQFF.

J is TRBJ2-7 and V is TRBV29-1; D is possibly TRBD1 or TRBD2 (5 bases each). The CDR3 covers 15 residues. The V gene lost 8 bases and the J gene lost 0 bases, with 20 bases spanning the gap. Germline V lookup: CDR1 SQVTM, CDR2 ANQGSEA. In DNA, the CDR3 is TGCAGCCTCCCCCGTAGGGGCGGGCGCTCCTACGAGCAGTACTTC. Amino acid sequence: CSLPRRGGRSYEQYF.

This rearrangement joins TRBV29-1 to TRBJ1-4; D perhaps matches TRBD1 (5 bases). There are 15 residues in the CDR3. The germline CDR1 and CDR2 sequences are SQVTM and ANQGSEA. V was shortened by 3 bases and J by 3 bases, with 14 bases between the two germline ends. CDR3 amino acids: CSVERQGSANEKLFF. DNA for the CDR3: TGCAGCGTTGAGAGGCAGGGAAGTGCTAATGAAAAACTGTTTTTT.

This clonotype was counted a few times. J is TRBJ2-3 and V is TRBV20-1; TRBD1 agrees at 10 bases. In germline, CDR1 is DFQATT, CDR2 SNEGSKA (reference sequence). CDR3 length: 13 amino acids. CDR3 in amino acids: CSGGGQGTDTQYF. The CDR3 DNA is TGCAGCGGGGGGGGACAGGGGACAGATACGCAGTATTTT.

This chain uses TRBV29-1 with TRBJ1-1; 7 bases agree with TRBD1. V lost 4 bases and J lost 8; bases outside the gene matches: 25. CDR1 is SQVTM and CDR2 is ANQGSEA in the germline V gene. CDR3 length: 18 residues. The CDR3 is CSVGRRRGQGLPRPEAFF. CDR3 nucleotide sequence: TGCAGCGTTGGCCGTCGGAGGGGGCAGGGGCTACCTCGGCCCGAAGCTTTCTTT.

This clonotype was detected only a few times. The V call is TRBV7-2, the J call TRBJ2-1, with D possibly TRBD1 on 6 matching bases. Judging by the DNA end, TRBJ2-7 fits better; the J call may be wrong. Germline loops: CDR1 SGHTA, CDR2 FQGNSA. This CDR3 is built from 14 residues. The CDR3 DNA is TGTGCCAGCAGCCGGCCAGGGGAGCCCTCTGAGCAGTACTTC. Its protein product is CASSRPGEPSEQYF.

For this clonotype: This may be a read error: a much more frequent sequence differs by one nucleotide. This chain connects TRBV7-2 to TRBJ2-1, with a tentative D call TRBD2 (5 bases). Trimming cost V 3 bases and J 13 bases, with 13 bases left between them. CDR3 length: 12 residues. Germline CDR1 and CDR2: SGHTA and FQGNSA. CDR3 bases: TGTGCCAGCAGCTTTTTGGAGGAGACCCAGTTCTTC. Translated, it gives CASSFLEETQFF.

This clonotype has more than one count but fewer than ten. The V call is TRBV6-5, the J call TRBJ2-1; D remains ambiguous. The CDR3 contains 16 residues. V was trimmed by 5 bases and J by 0 bases, leaving 14 bases between them. The germline CDR1 and CDR2 sequences are MNHEY and SVGAGI. CDR3 in DNA: TGTGCCAGCAGTCCTACAGTACCTAGCTCCTACAATGAGCAGTTCTTC. Translation gives CASSPTVPSSYNEQFF.

This clonotype was seen only a few times. V and J are TRBV5-5 and TRBJ1-1, with D possibly being TRBD1 (5 bases). V lost 4 bases, J lost 9 bases, and 16 bases lay in between. CDR1 and CDR2 (germline): SGHKS, YYEKEE (reference sequence). The CDR3 extends over 13 amino acids. The CDR3 sequence is CASSSLTARQAFF. DNA of the CDR3: TGTGCCAGCAGCAGTCTGACAGCCCGGCAAGCTTTCTTT.

The rearrangement uses TRBV5-1 and TRBJ2-5, with 8 bases lining up with TRBD1. CDR1 and CDR2 (germline): SGHRS, YFSETQ. The junction had 8 bases not matched to a gene; V was cut back by 7 bases and J by 3 bases. The CDR3 spans 14 residues. This CDR3 reads CASRKPGQEETQYF. In nucleotides, the CDR3 is TGCGCCAGCCGGAAACCGGGACAGGAAGAGACCCAGTACTTC.

This clonotype was recorded at least ten times. The gene calls are TRBV5-1 and TRBJ2-7; a weak D match, TRBD1 (6 bases). Germline CDR1 SGHRS, CDR2 YFSETQ. The CDR3 length is 13 residues. The V gene lost 4 bases and the J gene lost 6 bases, with 14 bases spanning the gap. Here the CDR3 DNA reads TGCGCCAGCAGCGACACAGGGTTTGGCGAGCAGTACTTC. As protein: CASSDTGFGEQYF.

The chain uses TRBV4-1 and TRBJ1-4; D perhaps matches TRBD1 (5 bases). The CDR3 extends over 14 amino acids. The V gene lost 4 bases and the J gene lost 7 bases, with 13 bases spanning the gap. Germline CDR1 is MGHRA and CDR2 is YSYEKL. The DNA of the CDR3 is TGCGCCAGCAGCCCCCTTGTAGGGGTTGAAAAACTGTTTTTT. Encoded protein: CASSPLVGVEKLFF.

V and J are TRBV6-1 and TRBJ2-7; TRBD1 might be the D (5 bases). The V gene's germline CDR1 is MNHNS and CDR2 SASEGT. Trimming cost V 6 bases and J 0 bases, with 12 bases left between them. This CDR3 comprises 14 residues. CDR3 in amino acids: CASRQTVNSYEQYF. The CDR3 bases are TGTGCCAGCAGGCAGACAGTAAACTCCTACGAGCAGTACTTC.

As for this clonotype: One end of the junction does not line up with germline, which may come from a read error. The V and J genes are TRBV20-1 and TRBJ2-3; D call uncertain. The germline V gene has CDR1 DFQATT and CDR2 SNEGSKA (reference sequence). This CDR3 comprises 10 residues. The CDR3 DNA reads as TGTACGTCTGGGGCAGATACGCAGTATTTT. It is translated as CTSGADTQYF.

This clonotype occurred a few times. The chain is built from TRBV10-2 and TRBJ2-1; D is perhaps TRBD2 (7 bases). From germline, CDR1 is WSHSY and CDR2 SAAADI. The germline V and J ends were trimmed by 6 bases and 7 bases, with 16 bases remaining between them. The CDR3 has 14 amino acids. CDR3 loop: CASRAWGGGNEQFF. The CDR3 bases are TGCGCCAGCAGGGCTTGGGGAGGGGGTAATGAGCAGTTCTTC.

On this clonotype itself: One junction end disagrees with the germline gene, perhaps due to a read error. The V gene is TRBV4-3, the J gene TRBJ2-3; 11 bases line up with TRBD2. This CDR3 has 18 residues. The germline CDR1 and CDR2 sequences are LGHNA and YSLEER. The CDR3 loop is CASSQFKGLAAFTDTRYF. CDR3 nucleotides: TGCGCCAGCAGCCAGTTTAAGGGACTAGCGGCCTTCACAGATACGCGGTATTTT.